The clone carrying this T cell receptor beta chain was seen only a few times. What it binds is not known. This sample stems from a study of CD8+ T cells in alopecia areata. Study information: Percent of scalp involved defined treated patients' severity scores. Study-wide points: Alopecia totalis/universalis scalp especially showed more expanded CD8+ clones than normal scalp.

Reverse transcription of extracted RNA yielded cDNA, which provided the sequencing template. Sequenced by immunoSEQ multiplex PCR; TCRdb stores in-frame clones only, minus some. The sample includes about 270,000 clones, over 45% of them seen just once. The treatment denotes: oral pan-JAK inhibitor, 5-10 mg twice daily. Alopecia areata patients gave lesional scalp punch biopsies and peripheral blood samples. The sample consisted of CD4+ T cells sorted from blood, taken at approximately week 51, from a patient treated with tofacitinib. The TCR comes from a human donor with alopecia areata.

The CDR3 protein is CASSQWSSYNSPLHF. CDR3 DNA sequence: TGTGCCAGCAGCCAGTGGAGCTCCTATAATTCACCCCTCCACTTT. The chain recombines TRBV14 with TRBJ1-6; D call uncertain. CDR3 length equals 15 residues. The V end was cut by 3 bases, the J end by 0 bases, with 6 bases between. Germline V gene sequence: CDR1 SGHDN, CDR2 FVKESK.